This TCR beta chain was sequenced for a study of cytomegalovirus exposure and HLA in healthy donors. Germline values: CDR1 MNHEY, CDR2 SVGAGI. Trimming stripped 7 bases from V and 3 bases from J, with 6 bases between. This CDR3 is 11 amino acids long. Regarding this clone: Its antigen is unidentified.

The PCR ran on 60 Vbeta and 13 Jbeta primers. Method: immunoSEQ multiplex PCR; TCRdb's copy keeps in-frame clones and lacks some. This table holds about 160,000 clones, roughly 78% found once. Study observations and caveats: Earlier analysis yielded a pattern in which most TCR beta V segments were productive about 87% or about 30% of the time.

Material: PBMCs. The chain combines TRBV6-5 with TRBJ2-5; no clear D gene. The TCR comes from a man aged 40-49 years in good health and CMV-seronegative. CDR3 loop: CASNYEETQYF. Written as DNA, the CDR3 is TGTGCCAGCAACTACGAAGAGACCCAGTACTTC.